The 26 T cell receptor beta chains listed next were all sequenced from one sample in a study of blood T cell repertoires in COVID-19. Only in-frame clones appear in the TCRdb table, and some are missing; sequencing was by immunoSEQ multiplex PCR. The sample records some 210,000 clones, roughly nine tenths being singletons. Sequenced sample: peripheral blood. These receptors all come from a man in his thirties or forties with acute or convalescent COVID-19.

The chain uses TRBV18 and TRBJ1-1; possibly TRBD1 for D (5 bases). In germline, CDR1 is KGHSH, CDR2 LQKENI. There are 15 residues in the CDR3. V shed 2 bases and J shed 2 bases, with 12 bases lying between them. CDR3 region: CASSPAGNVNTEAFF. In DNA form, the CDR3 reads TGTGCCAGCTCACCAGCAGGGAACGTCAACACTGAAGCTTTCTTT.

The rearrangement joins TRBV7-3 to TRBJ1-6; D call uncertain. The V gene's germline CDR1 is SGHTA and CDR2 FQGTGA. The CDR3 loop spans 14 amino acids. Trimming removed 2 bases from V and 2 bases from J, with 4 bases in between. The CDR3 reads CASSLAAYNSPLHF. The CDR3 region has the DNA TGTGCCAGCAGCTTAGCGGCCTATAATTCACCCCTCCACTTT. Full variable domain (missing parts from reference TRBV7-3 and TRBJ1-6): GAGVSQTPSNKVTEKGKYVELRCDPISGHTALYWYRQSLGQGPEFLIYFQGTGAADDSGLPNDRFFAVRPEGSVSTLKIQRTERGDSAVYLCASSLAAYNSPLHFGNGTRLTVT.

This chain uses TRBV27 with TRBJ1-5; tentative D call: TRBD1 (6 bases). CDR3 length: 15 amino acids. Germline V lookup: CDR1 MNHEY, CDR2 SMNVEV (reference sequence). Deletions cut 1 base from V and 5 bases from J, with 12 bases between. The CDR3 spells CASSLYTGSDQPQHF. The CDR3 DNA reads as TGTGCCAGCAGTTTATACACAGGGTCGGATCAGCCCCAGCATTTT.

The chain couples TRBV11-2 to TRBJ2-3, with unresolved D. The V gene lost 0 bases and the J gene lost 2 bases, with 6 bases spanning the gap. This CDR3 has 14 amino acids. Germline values: CDR1 SGHAT, CDR2 FQNNGV. CDR3 in amino acids: CASSLDSYTDTQYF. CDR3 sequence (DNA): TGTGCCAGCAGCTTAGACAGTTACACAGATACGCAGTATTTT. Filled out from reference TRBV11-2 and TRBJ2-3, the complete variable domain reads EAGVAQSPRYKIIEKRQSVAFWCNPISGHATLYWYQQILGQGPKLLIQFQNNGVVDDSQLPKDRFSAERLKGVDSTLKIQPAKLEDSAVYLCASSLDSYTDTQYFGPGTRLTVL.

The chain is built from TRBV28 and TRBJ2-7; TRBD2 aligns across 13 bases. The CDR3 has 20 amino acids. Trimming cost V 3 bases and J 4 bases; bases outside gene matches: 18. Germline V gene sequence: CDR1 MDHEN, CDR2 SYDVKM. CDR3 in amino acids: CASSFSRRGTSGIWFYEQYF. CDR3 coding DNA: TGTGCCAGCAGTTTTAGCCGCCGCGGGACTAGCGGGATTTGGTTTTACGAGCAGTACTTC.

J is TRBJ2-2 and V is TRBV11-2; no reliable D call. CDR1 is SGHAT and CDR2 is FQNNGV in the germline V gene. CDR3 length: 14 residues. The germline V and J ends were trimmed by 8 bases and 4 bases, with 14 bases remaining between them. This chain's CDR3 is CASQISVRTGELFF. The CDR3, as DNA: TGTGCCAGCCAAATCTCGGTACGCACCGGGGAGCTGTTTTTT.

This chain links TRBV18 with TRBJ2-3, with 13 bases that match TRBD2. CDR1 KGHSH and CDR2 LQKENI come from the germline V gene. With 4 bases clipped from V and 7 bases from J, the junction kept 5 bases outside the gene matches. The CDR3 spans 15 residues. CDR3 in DNA: TGTGCCAGCTCACTCAGGACTAGCGGGAGTAATACGCAGTATTTT. It is translated as CASSLRTSGSNTQYF.

V is TRBV5-1 and J is TRBJ2-1; 11 nucleotides match TRBD1. The CDR3 consists of 16 residues. V shed 2 bases, J shed 6 bases, and the junction held 7 bases outside the gene matches. Germline V gives CDR1 SGHRS, CDR2 YFSETQ. In DNA form, the CDR3 reads TGCGCCAGCAGCTTAGGACAGGGGGCTTACCTCAATGAGCAGTTCTTC. Encoded protein: CASSLGQGAYLNEQFF.

The gene calls are TRBV30 and TRBJ2-1; D perhaps matches TRBD1 (5 bases). Germline CDR1 and CDR2: GTSNPN and SVGIG (reference sequence). The CDR3 has 14 residues. Trimming took 5 bases from V and 9 from J, leaving 20 bases between them. CDR3 DNA sequence: TGTGCCTGGGAAAGGGATCTAGGGGTCAGTGAGCAGTTCTTC. This sequence encodes CAWERDLGVSEQFF.

The V and J genes are TRBV9 and TRBJ2-2; D not certain. CDR1 SGDLS and CDR2 YYNGEE come from the germline V gene. There are 16 residues in the CDR3. Trimming cost V 0 bases and J 0 bases, with 9 bases left between them. DNA of the CDR3: TGTGCCAGCAGCGTAGCGGCGGTTTCGAACACCGGGGAGCTGTTTTTT. It encodes CASSVAAVSNTGELFF.

The J gene is TRBJ2-2, the V gene TRBV2, with 9 bases matching TRBD1. With 3 bases clipped from V and 4 bases from J, the junction kept 9 bases outside the gene matches. Germline assignment: CDR1 SNHLY and CDR2 FYNNEI. This CDR3 contains 17 residues. The CDR3, as DNA: TGTGCCAGCAGTGAGGACAGGGGCCGCCCCGGCACCGGGGAGCTGTTTTTT. It translates to CASSEDRGRPGTGELFF.

The rearrangement links TRBV20-1 to TRBJ2-5, with 11 bases aligning to TRBD2. J gave up 0 bases and V 3 bases, and 6 bases lay outside the gene matches. This CDR3 contains 16 residues. CDR1 is DFQATT, CDR2 SNEGSKA, per germline (reference sequence). The CDR3 region is CSASRLAGGNQETQYF. CDR3 coding DNA: TGCAGTGCTAGTCGTTTAGCGGGAGGGAACCAAGAGACCCAGTACTTC.

The rearrangement uses TRBV7-6 and TRBJ1-3; D may be TRBD1 (5 bases). V was cut by 5 bases and J by 4 bases, with 18 bases left in between. This CDR3 has 16 amino acids. Germline V gene sequence: CDR1 SGHVS, CDR2 FNYEAQ. The CDR3 is CASSPLPQGIGNTIYF. CDR3 nucleotides: TGTGCCAGCAGCCCACTCCCGCAGGGCATCGGAAACACCATATATTTT.

CDR3 region: CSALPSEANYGYTF. DNA for the CDR3: TGCAGCGCCCTACCGTCGGAGGCTAACTATGGCTACACCTTC. The chain combines TRBV29-1 with TRBJ1-2; D unresolved. V was clipped by 7 bases and J by 0 bases, with 15 bases between them. Per the germline V gene, CDR1 is SQVTM and CDR2 is ANQGSEA. The CDR3 is 14 amino acids.

CDR3 bases: TGTGCCAGCAGCGTCGGACAGAAAGAGACCCAGTACTTC. Protein: CASSVGQKETQYF. The V and J genes are TRBV9 and TRBJ2-5, with TRBD1 as a possible D gene (6 bases). This CDR3 has 13 amino acids. Between the trimmed V and J ends, which lost 2 bases and 3 bases, there was a span of 8 bases. CDR1 is SGDLS and CDR2 is YYNGEE in the germline V gene.

About this clone itself: Mismatch with germline at one junction end may stem from a read error. The gene calls are TRBV29-1 and TRBJ1-1, with TRBD1 matching 9 bases. Germline V gene sequence: CDR1 SQVTM, CDR2 ANQGSEA. This CDR3 is built from 14 residues. Here the CDR3 DNA reads TGCAGCGTCGAAGGGAGGACAGGGGTTACTGAAGCTTTCTTT. This sequence encodes CSVEGRTGVTEAFF.

The chain uses TRBV14 and TRBJ2-7; D perhaps matches TRBD1 (6 bases). This CDR3 comprises 15 residues. Deletions cut 4 bases from V and 1 base from J, with 14 bases between. Germline CDR1 SGHDN, CDR2 FVKESK. This chain's CDR3 is CASSLIQGSSYEQYF. CDR3 bases: TGTGCCAGCAGCCTTATACAGGGTTCGTCCTACGAGCAGTACTTC.

This chain connects TRBV10-2 to TRBJ1-2, with D unresolved. Germline V lookup: CDR1 WSHSY, CDR2 SAAADI. V was cut by 6 bases and J by 3 bases, with 11 bases left in between. This CDR3 has 13 residues. As DNA, the CDR3 is TGCGCCAGCAGATCACAGATTTACTATGGCTACACCTTC. This sequence encodes CASRSQIYYGYTF.

This clone occurred once. The rearrangement links TRBV5-5 to TRBJ2-1, with 9 positions matching TRBD1. Germline loops: CDR1 SGHKS, CDR2 YYEKEE (reference sequence). The CDR3 has 14 amino acids. V dropped 3 bases and J dropped 8; count of bases not matched to a gene: 6. Written as DNA, the CDR3 is TGTGCCAGCAGCTCGGGACAGGGTTTCGATGAGCAGTTCTTC. Translated: CASSSGQGFDEQFF.

V and J are TRBV18 and TRBJ2-1, with TRBD2 identical over 8 bases. Trimming cost V 1 base and J 1 base; bases outside gene matches: 3. This CDR3 is 16 amino acids long. Germline CDR1 is KGHSH and CDR2 is LQKENI. The CDR3 reads CASSPQLAASYNEQFF. The CDR3 DNA is TGTGCCAGCTCACCACAACTAGCGGCTTCCTACAATGAGCAGTTCTTC.

The V and J genes are TRBV5-8 and TRBJ2-1; 7 nucleotides agree with TRBD1. The CDR3 length is 15 residues. Germline values: CDR1 SGHTS, CDR2 YDEGEE. V lost 5 bases and J lost 7; bases outside the gene matches: 12. DNA for the CDR3: TGTGCCAGCAGACCACAGGGGCTTAGGATGAATGAGCAGTTCTTC. This gives the protein CASRPQGLRMNEQFF.

V and J are TRBV7-9 and TRBJ1-2; TRBD1 matches at 7 bases. The germline gives CDR1 SEHNR, CDR2 FQNEAQ (reference sequence). V lost 5 bases to trimming and J lost 8 bases; unmatched junction nucleotides: 5. This CDR3 comprises 12 residues. CDR3 sequence: CASSLTGLGYTF. The CDR3 DNA reads as TGTGCCAGCAGCCTGACAGGGCTCGGCTACACCTTC. Filled out from reference TRBV7-9 and TRBJ1-2, the complete variable domain reads DTGVSQNPRHKITKRGQNVTFRCDPISEHNRLYWYRQTLGQGPEFLTYFQNEAQLEKSRLLSDRFSAERPKGSFSTLEIQRTEQGDSAMYLCASSLTGLGYTFGSGTRLTVV.

The chain carries TRBV5-6 and TRBJ1-2; 9 bases are a match to TRBD1. Per germline, CDR1 SGHDT and CDR2 YYEEEE. This CDR3 region has 16 residues. J lost 1 base, V lost 5 bases, and 9 bases had no gene match. The CDR3 here is CASSLGQGENNYGYTF. CDR3 DNA sequence: TGTGCCAGCAGTCTGGGACAGGGAGAAAATAACTATGGCTACACCTTC. The whole variable domain, remainder taken from reference TRBV5-6 and TRBJ1-2, is DAGVTQSPTHLIKTRGQQVTLRCSPKSGHDTVSWYQQALGQGPQFIFQYYEEEERQRGNFPDRFSGHQFPNYSSELNVNALLLGDSALYLCASSLGQGENNYGYTFGSGTRLTVV.

A note on this clone: In the same sample, other DNA sequences code for this CDR3. V usage is TRBV6-5 and J usage is TRBJ1-2, with TRBD1 matching over 9 bases. This CDR3 has 13 residues. Unmatched junction bases numbered 1, after V lost 2 bases and J lost 6 bases. Germline V gene data show CDR1 as MNHEY and CDR2 as SVGAGI. The CDR3 DNA is TGTGCCAGCAGTTACGGACAGGGGAATGGCTACACCTTC. Amino acid sequence: CASSYGQGNGYTF.

J is TRBJ2-5 and V is TRBV7-3; possibly TRBD2 for D (5 bases). This CDR3 contains 15 residues. Trimming cost V 2 bases and J 2 bases, with 12 bases left between them. Germline V lookup: CDR1 SGHTA, CDR2 FQGTGA. This CDR3 reads CASSLLGLPQETQYF. CDR3 nucleotides: TGTGCCAGCAGCTTACTCGGACTGCCTCAAGAGACCCAGTACTTC.

The genes are TRBV19 and TRBJ2-3; 7 nucleotides line up with TRBD1. CDR1 and CDR2 from the germline V gene are LNHDA and SQIVND (reference sequence). The V gene end was trimmed by 6 bases and the J gene end by 4 bases; junction bases not matched to a gene: 10. CDR3 length equals 15 residues. The DNA of the CDR3 is TGTGCCAGTAGCGGACGACGACAGGGATCAGATACGCAGTATTTT. Translating it yields CASSGRRQGSDTQYF.